One sample yielded the 21 T cell receptor beta chains listed below, sequenced in a study of vaccination and CD4 T cells after COVID-19. Specified treatment: approximately 11-day PBMC culture with coronavirus spike peptide pools or control peptides (ViraFEST assay). Sequenced with the Oncomine TCR Beta short-read assay was DNA taken from cultured CD4+ T cells. TCRdb called the PCR reads again in MiXCR, with one record for every CDR3 protein. Here the sample spans 13,000 to 15,000 distinct CDR3 sequences, 35% to 50% being singletons. Their antigen targets remain unknown. The material sequenced was CD4+ T cells from blood, cultured in vitro. All receptors derive from a human donor who had recovered from COVID-19.

This clonotype was observed a few times. The chain links TRBV7-6 to TRBJ2-1; 9 nucleotides line up with TRBD1. Losses at the gene ends were 3 bases for V and 3 bases for J; bases not matched to a gene: 15. The CDR3 runs 19 residues. Per germline, CDR1 SGHVS and CDR2 FNYEAQ. CDR3 loop: CASSLRSSGGTGNYNEQFF. CDR3 nucleotide sequence: TGTGCCAGCAGCTTGCGGTCGAGTGGGGGGACAGGGAACTACAATGAGCAGTTCTTC.

The chain recombines TRBV12-3 or TRBV12-4 with TRBJ2-5; 13 bases are a match to TRBD2. The CDR3 extends over 15 amino acids. The V segment lost 4 bases and the J segment 5 bases; nucleotides outside the gene matches: 4. CDR3 DNA sequence: TGTGCCAGCAGTTCGAGGACTAGCGGGGGTGAGACCCAGTACTTC. This codes for CASSSRTSGGETQYF.

A few counts support this clonotype. The chain uses TRBV20-1 and TRBJ2-7; 7 bases line up with TRBD2. The CDR3 is 12 amino acids. Unmatched junction bases numbered 2, after V lost 2 bases and J lost 4 bases. Germline-derived CDR1 and CDR2 are DFQATT and SNEGSKA (reference sequence). The CDR3 region is CSARRTSYEQYF. DNA of the CDR3: TGCAGTGCTAGACGGACTAGTTACGAGCAGTACTTC.

The genes are TRBV20-1 and TRBJ1-1; D unclear. V was shortened by 1 base and J by 9 bases, with 15 bases between the two germline ends. The CDR3 is made up of 13 amino acids. Germline V gene data show CDR1 as DFQATT and CDR2 as SNEGSKA (reference sequence). CDR3 nucleotide sequence: TGCAGTGCTAGAGGTGGAGGTACGAATAAAGCTTTCTTT. This translates into CSARGGGTNKAFF.

The chain is built from TRBV27 and TRBJ2-1; D is undetermined. V shed 1 base and J shed 8 bases, with 9 bases lying between them. Germline CDR1 is MNHEY and CDR2 is SMNVEV (reference sequence). The CDR3 loop spans 13 amino acids. The CDR3 sequence: CASSLYGSYEQFF. In DNA form, the CDR3 reads TGTGCCAGCAGTTTATATGGCAGCTATGAGCAGTTCTTC.

In this sample, this clonotype turned up a few times. This chain uses TRBV27 with TRBJ2-7; possibly TRBD1 for D (6 bases). V lost 6 bases, J lost 3 bases, and 18 bases lay in between. The CDR3 consists of 15 residues. The germline CDR1 and CDR2 sequences are MNHEY and SMNVEV (reference sequence). The CDR3 sequence is CASRTHQGIRYEQYF. As DNA, the CDR3 is TGTGCCAGCAGGACCCATCAGGGGATCCGCTACGAGCAGTACTTC.

This clonotype was observed once. V usage is TRBV6-5 and J usage is TRBJ2-3; TRBD1 matches 7 bases. CDR3 length: 18 amino acids. Trimming cost V 2 bases and J 1 base; bases outside gene matches: 12. Germline CDR1 reads MNHEY; CDR2 reads SVGAGI. The CDR3 protein is CASSYRTTGPKGTDTQYF. The CDR3 region has the DNA TGTGCCAGCAGTTACCGAACGACAGGGCCCAAGGGCACAGATACGCAGTATTTT.

This clonotype was recorded a few times. The rearrangement joins TRBV5-4 to TRBJ1-2, with D tentatively TRBD1 (6 bases). The CDR3 is made up of 14 amino acids. V lost 2 bases, J lost 7 bases, and 15 bases lay in between. Looked up from germline, CDR1 is SGHNT and CDR2 is YYREEE (reference sequence). CDR3 sequence reads: CASSFAGVMGGYTF. CDR3 coding DNA: TGTGCCAGCAGCTTCGCAGGGGTGATGGGTGGCTACACCTTC.

This clonotype occurred a few times. This sequence joins TRBV7-8 and TRBJ2-1; 7 bases agree with TRBD2. The CDR3 covers 14 residues. V was pared by 6 bases and J by 4 bases, with 6 bases of the junction left unmatched. The germline CDR1 and CDR2 sequences are SGHVS and FQNEAQ. Here the CDR3 DNA reads TGTGCCAGCAGGTCTAGCGGCGCTTACAATGAGCAGTTCTTC. This encodes CASRSSGAYNEQFF.

The genes are TRBV25-1 and TRBJ2-7; perhaps D is TRBD1 or TRBD2 (5 bases each). Trimming took off 0 bases at V and 2 bases at J, with 11 bases between the two ends. The germline CDR1 and CDR2 sequences are MGHDK and SYGVNS. The CDR3 contains 15 residues. CDR3 amino acids: CASSEYRDGTYEQYF. The CDR3 coding sequence is TGTGCCAGCAGTGAATACCGGGACGGTACCTACGAGCAGTACTTC.

The rearrangement uses TRBV2 and TRBJ1-1; D might be TRBD1 (6 bases). The CDR3 consists of 14 residues. CDR1 and CDR2 from the germline V gene are SNHLY and FYNNEI. V was cut by 1 base and J by 4 bases, with 10 bases left in between. The CDR3, as DNA: TGTGCCAGCAGTGAAGTCAGGGGTGTCACTGAAGCTTTCTTT. It translates to CASSEVRGVTEAFF.

This clonotype occurred a few times. The chain carries TRBV20-1 and TRBJ1-3; TRBD1 might be the D (5 bases). Germline lookup yields CDR1 DFQATT and CDR2 SNEGSKA (reference sequence). Trimming shortened V by 6 bases and J by 0 bases, and 15 bases separated the two germline ends. The CDR3 extends over 15 amino acids. The CDR3 spells CSALTASSSGNTIYF. The CDR3 coding sequence is TGCAGTGCCCTGACAGCTTCAAGCTCTGGAAACACCATATATTTT.

CDR3 sequence (DNA): TGTGCCAGCACCGCGGGTGACGAGCAGTACTTC. Translated, it gives CASTAGDEQYF. This rearrangement joins TRBV2 to TRBJ2-7; D perhaps matches TRBD2 (5 bases). The CDR3 is 11 amino acids. V was cut by 7 bases and J by 5 bases, with 9 bases left in between. CDR1 SNHLY and CDR2 FYNNEI come from the germline V gene.

The chain joins TRBV7-8 to TRBJ1-4, with a tentative D call TRBD1 (6 bases). The V end lost 3 bases, the J end lost 11 bases, and 19 bases lay between the germline ends. CDR1 SGHVS and CDR2 FQNEAQ come from the germline V gene. The CDR3 runs 15 residues. CDR3 amino acids: CASSLDRGGSRKLFF. The DNA for the CDR3 is TGTGCCAGCAGCTTGGACAGAGGAGGTTCTCGGAAACTGTTTTTT.

This sequence joins TRBV27 and TRBJ1-3; D unresolved. CDR3 size: 14 residues. Trimming removed 4 bases from V and 1 base from J, with 8 bases in between. Germline values: CDR1 MNHEY, CDR2 SMNVEV (reference sequence). The CDR3 DNA reads TGTGCCAGCAGTTCAACAGATTCTGGAAACACCATATATTTT. It encodes CASSSTDSGNTIYF.

The chain combines TRBV7-2 with TRBJ2-1; D is perhaps TRBD1 or TRBD2 (5 bases each). V lost 0 bases to trimming and J lost 0 bases, with 9 bases between them. In germline, CDR1 is SGHTA, CDR2 FQGNSA. This CDR3 has 16 amino acids. CDR3 loop: CASSLAEGSSYNEQFF. In DNA, the CDR3 is TGTGCCAGCAGCTTAGCTGAGGGGAGCTCCTACAATGAGCAGTTCTTC.

This clonotype was observed once. This chain links TRBV5-1 with TRBJ2-7; the match to TRBD1 covers 10 bases. The CDR3 is 14 amino acids. Germline CDR1 reads SGHRS; CDR2 reads YFSETQ. The trim removed 0 bases at V and 5 bases at J, leaving 2 bases unmatched. The CDR3 DNA sequence: TGCGCCAGCAGCTTGGACGGGACAGGGGACGAGCAGTACTTC. Translation: CASSLDGTGDEQYF.

The genes are TRBV19 and TRBJ1-4, with D possibly TRBD1 on 5 matching bases. CDR1 and CDR2 from the germline V gene are LNHDA and SQIVND (reference sequence). Trimming took 6 bases from V and 8 from J, leaving 10 bases between them. The CDR3 is 12 amino acids. The CDR3 sequence is CASSPREEKLFF. CDR3 bases: TGTGCCAGTAGCCCCAGGGAGGAAAAACTGTTTTTT.

V and J are TRBV7-8 and TRBJ2-1; D uncertain. The ends were cut back, 1 base at V and 8 bases at J, with 15 bases in the middle. The germline CDR1 and CDR2 sequences are SGHVS and FQNEAQ. The CDR3 extends over 15 amino acids. CDR3 sequence: CASSLERVPRDEQFF. The CDR3 bases are TGTGCCAGCAGCTTAGAACGGGTCCCTCGGGATGAGCAGTTCTTC.

The chain uses TRBV5-1 and TRBJ2-5; D assignment may be TRBD1 or TRBD2 (5 bases each). Germline V CDR1 and CDR2: SGHRS, YFSETQ. V was shortened by 4 bases and J by 2 bases, with 18 bases between the two germline ends. CDR3 length equals 16 residues. This CDR3 is CASSTHPGPEQETQYF. DNA for the CDR3: TGCGCCAGCAGCACACACCCGGGACCAGAACAAGAGACCCAGTACTTC.

The chain employs TRBV2 and TRBJ2-6; TRBD2 matches at 9 bases. Germline trimming cut 5 bases from V and 4 bases from J; bases unmatched to any gene: 6. The CDR3 runs to 16 residues. In germline, CDR1 is SNHLY, CDR2 FYNNEI. CDR3 residues: CASSKTSGWGANVLTF. In DNA, the CDR3 is TGTGCCAGCAGTAAGACTAGCGGCTGGGGGGCCAACGTCCTGACTTTC.